The 13 T cell receptor beta chains below come from one sample, sequenced in a study of T cell responses to AZD1222 COVID-19 vaccine. TCRdb's table, derived via immunoSEQ multiplex PCR, lists solely in-frame clones and lacks some. In the table there are some 180,000 clones, around 90% of which are singletons. This specimen was peripheral blood, taken 28 days after the second dose of the MenACWY control vaccine. Receptors were obtained from an adult who received the MenACWY meningococcal vaccine as a control.

The chain combines TRBV24-1 with TRBJ2-6, with D possibly TRBD2 on 6 matching bases. V was cut by 1 base and J by 3 bases, with 9 bases left in between. Germline V gene lookup returns CDR1 KGHDR and CDR2 SFDVKD. CDR3 length: 16 residues. The CDR3 loop reads CATSDFRERGANVLTF. CDR3 nucleotide sequence: TGTGCCACCAGTGATTTTCGGGAGCGTGGGGCCAACGTCCTGACTTTC.

This clone came up once. The rearrangement joins TRBV28 to TRBJ2-7; D is possibly TRBD1 (6 bases). The CDR3 consists of 13 residues. Germline V CDR1 and CDR2: MDHEN, SYDVKM. The ends were cut back, 4 bases at V and 2 bases at J, with 9 bases in the middle. The chain's CDR3 is CASSSDRPYEQYF. The CDR3 DNA reads as TGTGCCAGCAGTTCGGACAGACCCTACGAGCAGTACTTC.

This rearrangement joins TRBV9 to TRBJ2-4; D is undetermined. Trimming pared 1 base from V and 7 bases from J, leaving 12 bases between. The CDR3 consists of 14 residues. Germline CDR1 is SGDLS and CDR2 is YYNGEE. The CDR3 loop reads CASSVHGEYNIQYF. The CDR3 region has the DNA TGTGCCAGCAGCGTACATGGGGAATATAACATTCAGTACTTC.

This chain joins TRBV18 and TRBJ1-1; D perhaps matches TRBD1 (5 bases). The CDR3 sequence is 16 residues long. The V end lost 2 bases, the J end lost 1 base, and 14 bases lay between the germline ends. Germline CDR1 reads KGHSH; CDR2 reads LQKENI. The chain's CDR3 is CASSPTGPGRNTEAFF. CDR3 DNA: TGTGCCAGCTCACCAACCGGACCAGGGAGGAACACTGAAGCTTTCTTT.

The rearrangement joins TRBV7-8 to TRBJ2-7; 12 nucleotides line up with TRBD2. CDR3 length: 18 amino acids. Germline V lookup: CDR1 SGHVS, CDR2 FQNEAQ. Trimming cost V 1 base and J 0 bases; bases outside gene matches: 7. The CDR3 nucleotides are TGTGCCAGCAGCTTAGGGGGGACTAGCGGGCCCAGCTCCTACGAGCAGTACTTC. Protein sequence: CASSLGGTSGPSSYEQYF.

This chain links TRBV24-1 with TRBJ2-5; 14 bases match TRBD2. The V gene end was trimmed by 2 bases and the J gene end by 2 bases; junction bases not matched to a gene: 6. This CDR3 contains 18 residues. The V gene's germline CDR1 is KGHDR and CDR2 SFDVKD. CDR3: CATSDSQTSGRVQETQYF. CDR3 coding DNA: TGTGCCACCAGTGATTCTCAGACTAGCGGGAGGGTGCAAGAGACCCAGTACTTC.

The rearrangement joins TRBV19 to TRBJ2-7; tentatively, D is TRBD1 (5 bases). The V end was cut by 6 bases, the J end by 3 bases, with 18 bases between. CDR1 is LNHDA and CDR2 is SQIVND in the germline V gene (reference sequence). The CDR3 extends over 15 amino acids. Written as DNA, the CDR3 is TGTGCCAGTAGAAGTCCTTATATAGGGGACTACGAGCAGTACTTC. It translates to CASRSPYIGDYEQYF.

The rearrangement uses TRBV29-1 and TRBJ2-5; D is undetermined. The CDR3 consists of 12 residues. The germline V gene has CDR1 SQVTM and CDR2 ANQGSEA. Trimming removed 4 bases from V and 4 bases from J, with 10 bases in between. CDR3 residues: CSVGLKLETQYF. The DNA of the CDR3 is TGCAGCGTTGGCCTCAAACTAGAGACCCAGTACTTC.

This clone was seen only once. The genes are TRBV18 and TRBJ2-3; D might be TRBD2 (5 bases). The ends were cut back, 4 bases at V and 3 bases at J, with 14 bases in the middle. The CDR3 runs 15 residues. CDR1 and CDR2 (germline): KGHSH, LQKENI. In nucleotides, the CDR3 is TGTGCCAGCTCACGCCTAGCCGGCGCGACAGATACGCAGTATTTT. This gives the protein CASSRLAGATDTQYF. Full variable domain (remainder filled in from reference TRBV18 and TRBJ2-3): NAGVMQNPRHLVRRRGQEARLRCSPMKGHSHVYWYRQLPEEGLKFMVYLQKENIIDESGMPKERFSAEFPKEGPSILRIQQVVRGDSAAYFCASSRLAGATDTQYFGPGTRLTVL.

The chain has TRBV7-3 and TRBJ1-2, with D perhaps TRBD1 (6 bases). The CDR3 totals 14 residues. The germline V gene encodes CDR1 SGHTA and CDR2 FQGTGA. Trimming cost V 5 bases and J 7 bases, with 17 bases left between them. The CDR3 nucleotides read TGTGCCAGCAGCCTATCCCCCCCACAGGGTGGCTACACCTTC. The encoded protein is CASSLSPPQGGYTF.

The chain recombines TRBV7-3 with TRBJ2-1; D is unresolved. Germline-derived CDR1 and CDR2 are SGHTA and FQGTGA. Trimming took 2 bases from V and 6 from J, leaving 17 bases between them. The CDR3 sequence is 16 residues long. The CDR3 sequence is CASSLGPTLGFNEQFF. CDR3 sequence (DNA): TGTGCCAGCAGCTTAGGACCAACCCTGGGTTTCAATGAGCAGTTCTTC.

The chain recombines TRBV29-1 with TRBJ2-1; TRBD2 aligns across 14 bases. CDR3 length: 17 residues. J lost 8 bases, V lost 1 base, and 10 bases had no gene match. Germline CDR1 SQVTM, CDR2 ANQGSEA. For the CDR3, the DNA is TGCAGCGTTGAAGGGTCCGGGACTAGCGGGAGTTGGTATGAGCAGTTCTTC. Encoded protein: CSVEGSGTSGSWYEQFF.

This clone has at least ten counts. V and J are TRBV24-1 and TRBJ2-1; weak D call: TRBD2 (6 bases). Deletions cut 5 bases from V and 3 bases from J, with 19 bases between. The CDR3 extends over 17 amino acids. Germline V lookup: CDR1 KGHDR, CDR2 SFDVKD. The CDR3 is CATSGRFVSGNYNEQFF. CDR3 sequence (DNA): TGTGCCACCAGTGGGCGATTTGTTAGCGGAAACTACAATGAGCAGTTCTTC.